This paragraph reports one T cell receptor beta chain. This sample was included in a study of OX40 agonist ivuxolimab in advanced cancers. As for the study in general: Patients received ivuxolimab, an intravenous treatment, every 2 weeks at 0.01 to 10 mg/kg. Prior anti-PD-1, anti-PD-L1 or anti-CTLA-4 therapy was allowed; less than 45% had some.

The protocol was immunoSEQ multiplex PCR, while the TCRdb copy is restricted to in-frame clones and leaves out a portion. The table includes around 62,000 clones, around nine tenths detected once. This sequence was found in an adult with an advanced solid tumor such as melanoma, head and neck, liver or kidney cancer. This specimen consisted of CD4+ or CD8+ T cells sorted from blood, obtained in a trial of the OX40 agonist ivuxolimab.

This chain's CDR3 is CASKLGGAKETQYF. As DNA, the CDR3 is TGTGCCAGCAAGCTTGGGGGGGCCAAAGAGACCCAGTACTTC. The V and J genes are TRBV5-4 and TRBJ2-5; perhaps TRBD2 as D (7 bases). Germline-derived CDR1 and CDR2 are SGHNT and YYREEE (reference sequence). V was trimmed by 6 bases and J by 3 bases, leaving 15 bases between them. The CDR3 is 14 residues long.